The sequence of this T cell receptor beta chain was determined in a study of OX40 agonist ivuxolimab in advanced cancers. Study-wide context: In this cohort, patients received ivuxolimab, an agonistic anti-OX40 (CD134) antibody. Prior anti-PD-1, anti-PD-L1 or anti-CTLA-4 therapy did not bar entry, and roughly 40% had some. In three patients, partial responses were observed, one with hepatocellular carcinoma and two with cutaneous melanoma.

Profiled with immunoSEQ multiplex PCR; TCRdb holds only in-frame clones, not every one. The sample shows about 79,000 clones, roughly 86% of them seen only once. This material consisted of CD4+ or CD8+ T cells sorted from blood, taken in a trial of the OX40 agonist ivuxolimab. The TCR sequence derives from an adult with an advanced solid tumor such as melanoma, head and neck, liver or kidney cancer.

For the CDR3, the DNA is TGTGCCACCAGTCACGTCAAGGGGGCGGGTGAAAAACTGTTTTTT. It codes for CATSHVKGAGEKLFF. V usage is TRBV19 and J usage is TRBJ1-4; TRBD1 agrees at 7 bases. After removal of 10 bases from V and 7 bases from J, the junction contained 15 bases not matched to a gene. The germline V gene has CDR1 LNHDA and CDR2 SQIVND (reference sequence). The CDR3 loop spans 15 amino acids.